This T cell receptor (beta chain) originates from a study of blood T cell repertoires in COVID-19. Turning to the study itself: Spain, Italy and the United States supplied samples that represented acute and convalescent COVID-19.

Recruited during active infection, patients (from Seattle) were subsequently followed longitudinally. Trimming removed 0 bases at V and 1 base at J, with 9 bases between. The CDR3 extends over 15 amino acids. The V gene's germline CDR1 is SEHNR and CDR2 FQNEAQ (reference sequence). Per the original data handling: Estimates of nucleated cell counts were drawn from the amplification of reference gene primers. Generated by immunoSEQ multiplex PCR, the TCRdb table keeps only in-frame clones and is missing some. That table gives V, J and clone size, and the DNA gave D and trimming. The sample has approximately 44,000 clones, around nine tenths seen once; the top ten hold 0.37%.

The V gene is TRBV7-9, the J gene TRBJ1-1; D possibly corresponds to TRBD1 (5 bases). Sequenced sample: peripheral blood. This TCR was recovered from a middle-aged man with COVID-19, enrolled during active disease. CDR3 amino acids: CASSLAPGQNTEAFF. CDR3 DNA: TGTGCCAGCAGCTTAGCCCCAGGGCAGAACACTGAAGCTTTCTTT.